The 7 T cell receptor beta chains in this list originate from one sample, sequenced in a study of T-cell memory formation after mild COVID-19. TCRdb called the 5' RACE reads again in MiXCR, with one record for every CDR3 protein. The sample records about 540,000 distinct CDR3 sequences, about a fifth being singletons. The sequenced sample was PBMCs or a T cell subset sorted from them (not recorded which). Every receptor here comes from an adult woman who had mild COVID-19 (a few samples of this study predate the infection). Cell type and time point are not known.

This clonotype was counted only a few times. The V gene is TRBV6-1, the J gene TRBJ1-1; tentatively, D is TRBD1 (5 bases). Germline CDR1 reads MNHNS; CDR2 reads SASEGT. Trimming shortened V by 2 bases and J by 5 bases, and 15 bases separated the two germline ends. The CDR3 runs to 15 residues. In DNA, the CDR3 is TGTGCCAGCAGTGAAAGCGGGTGGGGCCGGACTGAAGCTTTCTTT. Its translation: CASSESGWGRTEAFF.

The CDR3 bases are TGTGCCAGCAGGGGCCGAGCGGGGATCTACGAGCAGTACTTC. Encoded protein: CASRGRAGIYEQYF. The chain combines TRBV12-3 or TRBV12-4 with TRBJ2-7; 7 bases are shared with TRBD2. The CDR3 consists of 14 residues. Losses at the gene ends were 6 bases for V and 3 bases for J; bases not matched to a gene: 8.

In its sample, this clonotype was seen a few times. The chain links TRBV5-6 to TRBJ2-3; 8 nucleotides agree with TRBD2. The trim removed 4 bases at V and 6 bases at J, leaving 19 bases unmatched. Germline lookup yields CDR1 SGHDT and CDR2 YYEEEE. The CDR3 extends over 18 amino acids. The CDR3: CASSPSGGTMGPFDTQYF. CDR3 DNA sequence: TGTGCCAGCAGCCCCTCGGGAGGGACCATGGGGCCCTTCGATACGCAGTATTTT.

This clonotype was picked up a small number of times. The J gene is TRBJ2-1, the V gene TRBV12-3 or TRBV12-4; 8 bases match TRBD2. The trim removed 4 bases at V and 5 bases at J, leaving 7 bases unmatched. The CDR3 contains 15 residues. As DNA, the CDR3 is TGTGCCAGCAGTTGGGCGGGGGGCACTAACAATGAGCAGTTCTTC. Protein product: CASSWAGGTNNEQFF.

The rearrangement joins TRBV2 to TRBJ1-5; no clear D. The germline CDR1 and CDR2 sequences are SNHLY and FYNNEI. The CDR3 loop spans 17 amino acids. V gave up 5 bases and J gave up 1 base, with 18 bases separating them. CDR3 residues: CASSLHGAGTSNQPQHF. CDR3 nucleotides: TGTGCCAGCAGTCTTCACGGCGCGGGAACGAGCAATCAGCCCCAGCATTTT.

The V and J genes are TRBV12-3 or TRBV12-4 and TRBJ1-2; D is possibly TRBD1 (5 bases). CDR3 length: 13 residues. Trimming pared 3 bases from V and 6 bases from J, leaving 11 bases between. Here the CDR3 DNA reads TGTGCCAGCAGTTTGGGACCGCGGAATGGCTACACCTTC. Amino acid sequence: CASSLGPRNGYTF.

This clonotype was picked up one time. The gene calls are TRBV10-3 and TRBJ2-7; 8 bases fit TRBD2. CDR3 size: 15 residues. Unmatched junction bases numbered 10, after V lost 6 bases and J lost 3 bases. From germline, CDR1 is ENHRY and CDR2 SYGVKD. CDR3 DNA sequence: TGTGCCATCAGGGGGGGTAGCGGGACGAACTACGAGCAGTACTTC. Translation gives CAIRGGSGTNYEQYF.